Detailed here is one T cell receptor beta chain. As yet, its antigen is unknown. These data originate in a study of CD8 T cells in ankylosing spondylitis. Study findings and constraints: There was a TCR beta motif, made of several highly homologous variants, that appeared characteristic of ankylosing spondylitis blood.

The germline CDR1 and CDR2 sequences are SEHNR and FQNEAQ (reference sequence). The CDR3 spans 15 residues. Trimming left V 2 bases short and J 6 bases short, with 14 bases between. TCRdb analysed the 5' RACE reads with MiXCR anew, one entry per CDR3 protein. Here the sample spans 330,000 or so distinct CDR3 sequences, less than 10% being singletons. The sequence was collected from a male donor with ankylosing spondylitis. V usage is TRBV7-9 and J usage is TRBJ2-1, with D perhaps TRBD2 (5 bases). What was sequenced was blood, either unsorted or a sorted T cell fraction (not recorded which). The CDR3 protein is CASSLLAGSRNEQFF. The DNA for the CDR3 is TGTGCCAGCAGCTTACTTGCGGGCTCGCGCAATGAGCAGTTCTTC.